A selection of T cell receptor beta chains follows, all from one sample in a study of T cells in Graves' hyperthyroidism and ophthalmopathy. In TCRdb, the multiplex PCR reads were re-called with MiXCR into one record per CDR3 protein. The repertoire holds 600,000 to 650,000 distinct CDR3 sequences, with around 15% as singletons. Sequenced: blood. The receptor source for this set is a woman younger than 45 with Graves' hyperthyroidism. The CDR3 runs from the conserved cysteine through the conserved F or W. Each record gives: D gene, J gene, V gene, clone size, CDR3 DNA, CDR3 protein. D genes are given only for firm matches. Some rows have no size entry. The others give once, few or many, or a class for an expanded clone.

TRBD1,TRBJ1-1,TRBV20-1,few,TGCAGTGCTAGGAAGGGACAGGGAAATCCTGAAGCTTTCTTT,CSARKGQGNPEAFF
-,TRBJ2-1,TRBV18,many,TGTGCCAGCTCACCAATGGGGATTGAGCAGTTCTTC,CASSPMGIEQFF
-,TRBJ1-5,TRBV19,few,TGTGCCAGTAAAAGGGGCGCGGACGTGGGTCAGCCCCAGCATTTT,CASKRGADVGQPQHF
TRBD2,TRBJ2-2,TRBV6-1,-,TGTGCCAGCAGTGCGACTAGCGGGAGGCAGAACACCGGGGAGCTGTTTTTT,CASSATSGRQNTGELFF
-,TRBJ2-2,TRBV7-9,many,TGTGCCAGCAGCTTAGGACAGGCCTACACCGGGGAGCTGTTTTTT,CASSLGQAYTGELFF
TRBD2,TRBJ2-7,TRBV20-1,many,TGCAGTGCAGCGCTCAGCGGGGGGAGCTCCTACGAGCAGTACTTC,CSAALSGGSSYEQYF
TRBD1,TRBJ2-5,TRBV7-2,many,TGTGCCAGCAGCCCGAGGACAGGGCCAGAGACCCAGTACTTC,CASSPRTGPETQYF
TRBD2,TRBJ2-1,TRBV5-1,many,TGCGCCAGCAGCTCTACCGGGACTAGCAGCCCGAGGCAGTTCTTC,CASSSTGTSSPRQFF
TRBD1,TRBJ2-7,TRBV2,many,TGTGCCAGCGGACGGGACAGAGACTACGAGCAGTACTTC,CASGRDRDYEQYF
-,TRBJ1-1,TRBV6-5,many,TGTGCCAGCAGTTACTCCCGCAGGGCTAATGAAGCTTTCTTT,CASSYSRRANEAFF
-,TRBJ2-2,TRBV7-6,few,TGTGCCAGCAGCTTGGAGACAGGACTGAACACCGGGGAGCTGTTTTTT,CASSLETGLNTGELFF
-,TRBJ2-1,TRBV6-1,-,TGTGCCAGCAGTAAAACAGGAGGGAACAATGAGCAGTTCTTC,CASSKTGGNNEQFF
-,TRBJ2-1,TRBV5-1,few,TGCGCCAGCAGCTTGAGCCTAGCCCAACGCAATGAGCAGTTCTTC,CASSLSLAQRNEQFF
TRBD1,TRBJ1-2,TRBV25-1,-,TGTGCCAGCTCGATACCCGGGACAGCCTTCTATGGCTACACCTTC,CASSIPGTAFYGYTF
TRBD1,TRBJ2-1,TRBV28,many,TGTGCCAGCAGGGCGCTTGGGACAGGCTTTTCGGATGAGCAGTTCTTC,CASRALGTGFSDEQFF
-,TRBJ2-1,TRBV20-1,few,TGCAGTGCTTCGGACTACCGACTTCGTCAAGGGCAGTTCTTC,CSASDYRLRQGQFF
-,TRBJ1-1,TRBV28,many,TGTGCCAGCAGGACTTCCGGTAACATGAACACTGAAGCTTTCTTT,CASRTSGNMNTEAFF
-,TRBJ1-2,TRBV24-1,many,TGTGCCACCAGTGATCATGAAAGGAGTGGCTACACCTTC,CATSDHERSGYTF
-,TRBJ1-2,TRBV5-1,few,TGCGCCAGCAGCTTGGAAGGGGATTGGGGCTACACCTTC,CASSLEGDWGYTF
-,TRBJ1-1,TRBV10-3,many,TGTGCCATCAGAGGGATGGGTGAAGCTTTCTTT,CAIRGMGEAFF
-,TRBJ1-2,TRBV2,few,TGTGCCAGCACTATGACATGGGTTGTCTATGGCTACACCTTC,CASTMTWVVYGYTF
-,TRBJ1-2,TRBV7-8,many,TGTGCCAGCAGCAAGGACAGTGTAAACTATGGCTACACCTTC,CASSKDSVNYGYTF
TRBD2,TRBJ2-2,TRBV27,-,TGTGCCAGCAGTCCCTTGTTGCTAGCGGGTTACACGAACACCGGGGAGCTGTTTTTT,CASSPLLLAGYTNTGELFF
-,TRBJ2-2,TRBV7-6,few,TGTGCCAGCAGCTCCCCCCAGGGTATAAGGGACACCGGGGAGCTGTTTTTT,CASSSPQGIRDTGELFF
TRBD2,TRBJ2-7,TRBV27,few,TGTGCCAGCAGTCGACGACTAGCCCCCGGCGAGCAGTACTTC,CASSRRLAPGEQYF
TRBD2,TRBJ2-5,TRBV12-3/TRBV12-4,many,TGTGCCAGCAGCCGAACTAGCGCAATCCTTCAAGAGACCCAGTACTTC,CASSRTSAILQETQYF
-,TRBJ2-6,TRBV24-1,-,TGTGCCACCTCCGGGACATCCGTTTCTGGGGCCAACGTCCTGACTTTC,CATSGTSVSGANVLTF
-,TRBJ1-5,TRBV28,once,TGTGCCAGCTCAGGATTAGAGCCGGAAAATTTTTATAGCAATCAGCCCCAGCATTTT,CASSGLEPENFYSNQPQHF
-,TRBJ1-1,TRBV20-1,many,TGCAGTGCCCCTGACTTCAAAAACACTGAAGCTTTCTTT,CSAPDFKNTEAFF
-,TRBJ2-7,TRBV2,few,TGTGCCAGCAGTGAGCAGGGTATCTCCTACGAGCAGTACTTC,CASSEQGISYEQYF